The present T cell receptor beta chain was sequenced within a study of CXCR3-negative and CXCR3-positive naive CD8 T cells. Study information: A total of 130 million to 150 million TRB reads was generated, with about 1.5 +/- 0.3 million per library. Study outcomes and limitations: TRB CDR3s of CXCR3-positive naive cells were more hydrophobic than those of CXCR3-negative naive cells. Both naive subsets carried similar amounts of surface CD5, so TCR strength was inferred from TRB CDR3 properties.

The method, 5' RACE with UMI labels, was used to prepare the TRB cDNA libraries. TCRdb re-analyzed the 5' RACE reads; it lists each CDR3 protein once, without DNA. There are about 85,000 distinct CDR3 sequences in the sample, with around 0.82% held by the top ten. Note on this clonotype: What it recognizes is unknown.

The CDR3 has 14 residues. This sequence was found in a human donor in good health. Some clones in this sample may be carry-over from other donors' samples. Material for sequencing was naive CXCR3+ CD8+ T cells from blood. The subset here: CD45RO-CCR7+CD27+CD95- naive CD8+ T cells expressing CXCR3 (TNR3+). The chain couples TRBV12-3 or TRBV12-4 to TRBJ1-1. CDR3 sequence reads: CASRWALPGTEAFF.